What follows are 13 T cell receptor beta chains derived from one specimen sequenced in a study of blood T cells in healthy people across ages. A second PCR of roughly 6 to 12 cycles used a sample-barcoded 5' primer and a J-beta primer mix. TCRdb fed the 5' RACE reads into MiXCR, producing one record per CDR3 protein. The sample records 850,000 to 1,100,000 distinct CDR3 sequences, 35% to 40% being singletons. The sample comprised blood. These receptors all stem from a man between 18 and 29 years old in good health.

This clonotype has just a few counts. The rearrangement links TRBV27 to TRBJ1-1; the D is unclear. The CDR3 is 16 residues long. Trimming pared 7 bases from V and 0 bases from J, leaving 18 bases between. Germline V gene sequence: CDR1 MNHEY, CDR2 SMNVEV (reference sequence). DNA of the CDR3: TGTGCCAGCACAAAGACCGGTCTTGGTATGAACACTGAAGCTTTCTTT. This sequence encodes CASTKTGLGMNTEAFF.

The chain links TRBV20-1 to TRBJ2-1, with a weak D call TRBD1 (5 bases). Trimming took 3 bases from V and 4 from J, leaving 10 bases between them. There are 13 residues in the CDR3. Germline CDR1 DFQATT, CDR2 SNEGSKA (reference sequence). This chain's CDR3 is CSARMDNYNEQFF. In nucleotides, the CDR3 is TGCAGTGCTAGGATGGACAATTACAATGAGCAGTTCTTC.

The rearrangement links TRBV3-1 to TRBJ1-4, with D perhaps matching TRBD1 (5 bases). Germline V gives CDR1 LGHDT, CDR2 YNNKEL (reference sequence). Trimming took 3 bases from V and 5 from J, leaving 16 bases between them. The CDR3 is 16 residues long. The CDR3 region has the DNA TGTGCCAGCAGCCACGGCTCGGGGCAGTGGAATGAAAAACTGTTTTTT. It translates to CASSHGSGQWNEKLFF.

The V and J genes are TRBV20-1 and TRBJ1-5; 9 bases align to TRBD1. Unmatched junction bases numbered 12, after V lost 0 bases and J lost 0 bases. Germline values: CDR1 DFQATT, CDR2 SNEGSKA (reference sequence). The CDR3 has 19 residues. In DNA form, the CDR3 reads TGCAGTGCTAGAGATCCTGGACAGGGGACTTACTATAGCAATCAGCCCCAGCATTTT. It codes for CSARDPGQGTYYSNQPQHF.

The J gene is TRBJ2-1, the V gene TRBV4-1; no definite D call. Germline loops: CDR1 MGHRA, CDR2 YSYEKL. The CDR3 covers 15 residues. Trimming stripped 3 bases from V and 7 bases from J, with 16 bases between. CDR3 DNA sequence: TGCGCCAGCAGCCAGGTCAACGGCGGCGAGAATGAGCAGTTCTTC. This translates into CASSQVNGGENEQFF.

This sequence joins TRBV12-3 or TRBV12-4 and TRBJ1-2; D uncertain. This CDR3 is 14 amino acids long. The V gene lost 6 bases and the J gene lost 4 bases, with 15 bases spanning the gap. CDR3 region: CASSSGVGVYGYTF. The CDR3 region has the DNA TGTGCCAGCAGCTCAGGAGTAGGAGTCTATGGCTACACCTTC.

Comments on this clonotype: An end of the junction differs from the germline gene, which may be a read error. This chain uses TRBV5-1 with TRBJ1-1; tentative D call: TRBD1 (5 bases). Per the germline V gene, CDR1 is SGHRS and CDR2 is YFSETQ. This CDR3 is 13 amino acids long. The CDR3 DNA sequence: TGTGCCAGCTCACCGGGACGGGCCACTGAAGCTTTCTTT. It is translated as CASSPGRATEAFF. The whole variable domain, remainder taken from reference TRBV5-1 and TRBJ1-1, is KAGVTQTPRYLIKTRGQQVTLSCSPISGHRSVSWYQQTPGQGLQFLFEYFSETQRNKGNFPGRFSGRQFSNSRSEMNVSTLELGDSALYLCASSPGRATEAFFGQGTRLTVV.

The V call is TRBV29-1, the J call TRBJ2-5; D is perhaps TRBD2 (5 bases). The closer fit of TRBJ2-7 to the DNA end suggests the J call may be wrong. Germline lookup yields CDR1 SQVTM and CDR2 ANQGSEA. The CDR3 covers 13 residues. The CDR3: CSVEGRLSGEQYF. CDR3 bases: TGCAGCGTTGAGGGAAGGTTAAGCGGCGAGCAGTACTTC.

The chain joins TRBV12-3 or TRBV12-4 to TRBJ1-2, with 7 positions matching TRBD1. The CDR3 sequence is 16 residues long. After removal of 2 bases from V and 3 bases from J, the junction contained 9 bases not matched to a gene. CDR3 protein: CASSLWRGGLDYGYTF. In DNA form, the CDR3 reads TGTGCCAGCAGTTTATGGAGAGGGGGCTTAGACTATGGCTACACCTTC.

The chain combines TRBV4-1 with TRBJ1-4; 10 nucleotides agree with TRBD1. V lost 1 base, J lost 7 bases, and 3 bases stayed unmatched. Germline V lookup: CDR1 MGHRA, CDR2 YSYEKL. This CDR3 is built from 15 residues. In DNA, the CDR3 is TGCGCCAGCAGCCAAGCCAGGACAGGGGGTGAAAAACTGTTTTTT. Protein sequence: CASSQARTGGEKLFF.

This clonotype appeared a few times. The chain has TRBV20-1 and TRBJ2-4; D assignment may be TRBD1 or TRBD2 (5 bases each). In germline, CDR1 is DFQATT, CDR2 SNEGSKA (reference sequence). This CDR3 spans 13 amino acids. V was shortened by 3 bases and J by 5 bases, with 11 bases between the two germline ends. CDR3: CSASTGRENIQYF. Written as DNA, the CDR3 is TGCAGTGCTAGCACGGGGCGTGAAAACATTCAGTACTTC.

CDR3: CASSSGQGRSYNEQYF. As DNA, the CDR3 is TGCGCCAGCAGCTCGGGACAGGGCCGCTCCTACAATGAGCAGTACTTC. The chain employs TRBV5-1 and TRBJ2-5; the match to TRBD1 covers 9 bases. The CDR3 sequence is 16 residues long. Germline V CDR1 and CDR2: SGHRS, YFSETQ. The trim removed 3 bases at V and 11 bases at J, leaving 17 bases unmatched.

This clonotype was detected a few times. The chain joins TRBV5-1 to TRBJ1-1; TRBD1 is a possible D gene (6 bases). The length of the CDR3 is 14 residues. V lost 0 bases to trimming and J lost 3 bases, with 9 bases between them. In germline, CDR1 is SGHRS, CDR2 YFSETQ. The CDR3 DNA follows: TGCGCCAGCAGCTTGGCCAACAGGGACACTGAAGCTTTCTTT. Translated: CASSLANRDTEAFF.